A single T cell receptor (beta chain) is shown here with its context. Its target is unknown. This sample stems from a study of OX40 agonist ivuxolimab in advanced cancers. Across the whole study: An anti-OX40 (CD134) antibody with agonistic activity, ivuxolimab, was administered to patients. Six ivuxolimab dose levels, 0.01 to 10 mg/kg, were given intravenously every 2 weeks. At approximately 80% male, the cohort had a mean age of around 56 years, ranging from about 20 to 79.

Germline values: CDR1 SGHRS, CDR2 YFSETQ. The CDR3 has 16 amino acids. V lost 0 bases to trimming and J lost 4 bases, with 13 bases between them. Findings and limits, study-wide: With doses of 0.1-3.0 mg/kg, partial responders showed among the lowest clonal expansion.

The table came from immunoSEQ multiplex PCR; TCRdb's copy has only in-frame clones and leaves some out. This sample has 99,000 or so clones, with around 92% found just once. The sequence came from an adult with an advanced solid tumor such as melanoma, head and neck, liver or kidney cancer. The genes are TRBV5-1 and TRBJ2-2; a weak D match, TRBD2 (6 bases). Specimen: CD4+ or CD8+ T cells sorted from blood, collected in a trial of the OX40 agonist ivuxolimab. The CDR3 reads CASSLALATLTGELFF. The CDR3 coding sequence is TGCGCCAGCAGCTTGGCCCTAGCGACTCTCACCGGGGAGCTGTTTTTT.